This T cell receptor beta chain was observed in a study of metastatic and nonmetastatic thyroid tumors. Overall study context: The comparison covered peripheral blood and tumor or nodule tissue in malignant and benign thyroid patients. Broader study findings: The reported finding was significantly higher TCR beta diversity in malignant thyroid tumors relative to benign nodules, in blood and tumor.

Each patient came to thyroid surgery without any prior treatment (of any kind). Germline CDR1 is GTSNPN and CDR2 is SVGIG (reference sequence). The V end lost 4 bases, the J end lost 6 bases, and 14 bases lay between the germline ends. The CDR3 extends over 13 amino acids. This clone was counted ten times or more. What it binds is not known. Per the study methods: To classify distant metastasis in papillary thyroid cancer, a model was built from CDR3 differences across clinicopathological groups. MiXCR reprocessed the PCR reads for TCRdb. In this record, the V and J calls reflect TCRdb's handling and not the investigators' own analysis. Of tens of thousands of clones detected, 10% to 15% appear once; the ten largest clones hold approximately 4.9%.

The sample taken for sequencing was blood. V usage is TRBV30 and J usage is TRBJ2-3, with D perhaps TRBD1 or TRBD2 (6 bases each). This TCR came from a female donor with papillary thyroid cancer or a benign thyroid nodule (not recorded which). Some clones in this sample may be carry-over from other donors' samples. The CDR3 here is CAWTPGAMDTQYF. The CDR3 region has the DNA TGTGCCTGGACACCGGGGGCGATGGATACGCAGTATTTT. Full variable domain (rest looked up from reference TRBV30 and TRBJ2-3): SQTIHQWPATLVQPVGSPLSLECTVEGTSNPNLYWYRQAAGRGLQLLFYSVGIGQISSEVPQNLSASRPQDRQFILSSKKLLLSDSGFYLCAWTPGAMDTQYFGPGTRLTVL.